The source of this T cell receptor (beta chain) is a study of blood T cells in healthy people across ages. Staff drew 9 to 10 milliliters of peripheral blood from each donor. Each sample gave at least 7 million isolated PBMCs. Germline V gene lookup returns CDR1 MNHNS and CDR2 SASEGT. V lost 0 bases and J 7 bases, leaving 6 bases between the germline ends. CDR3 length: 13 amino acids. Combining a sample-barcoded 5' primer with a J-beta primer mix, a second PCR ran for about 7 to 11 cycles. TCRdb fed the 5' RACE reads into MiXCR, producing one record per CDR3 protein. This table holds about 1.4 million distinct CDR3 sequences, almost 60% found once.

Source material: blood. The chain combines TRBV6-1 with TRBJ2-2; unclear D gene. The sequence was obtained from a man between 18 and 35 years old in good health. The CDR3 sequence: CASSEALLGELFF. The CDR3 DNA is TGTGCCAGCAGTGAAGCGTTGCTCGGGGAGCTGTTTTTT.